The next 27 T cell receptor beta chains were all read from a single sample in a study of cytomegalovirus exposure and HLA in healthy donors. Primers included in the PCR were 60 Vbeta and 13 Jbeta primers. The protocol was immunoSEQ multiplex PCR, while the TCRdb copy is restricted to in-frame clones and leaves out a portion. The table lists fewer than 200,000 clones, 77% of them singletons, with 3.7% in the top ten. Sequenced input: PBMCs. The receptors shown here come from a man aged 30 to 45 in good health and CMV-seropositive.

The V call is TRBV19, the J call TRBJ1-4; TRBD1 might be the D (5 bases). CDR1 is LNHDA, CDR2 SQIVND, per germline (reference sequence). The CDR3 extends over 15 amino acids. V lost 2 bases and J 8 bases, leaving 15 bases between the germline ends. The CDR3 sequence is CASSIRRGLEEKLFF. In nucleotides, the CDR3 is TGTGCCAGTAGTATACGGAGGGGTCTAGAAGAAAAACTGTTTTTT.

The J gene is TRBJ1-3, the V gene TRBV29-1, with D unresolved. The CDR3 sequence is 16 residues long. Germline-derived CDR1 and CDR2 are SQVTM and ANQGSEA. Trimming removed 0 bases at V and 4 bases at J, with 16 bases between. This chain's CDR3 is CSVEEGVSSTGNTIYF. CDR3 DNA sequence: TGCAGCGTTGAAGAAGGCGTGAGTAGCACCGGAAACACCATATATTTT.

In its sample, this clone was seen a few times. The chain is built from TRBV30 and TRBJ2-5; 8 bases line up with TRBD2. The V gene end was trimmed by 3 bases and the J gene end by 6 bases; junction bases not matched to a gene: 6. This CDR3 contains 13 residues. CDR1 is GTSNPN and CDR2 is SVGIG in the germline V gene (reference sequence). The CDR3 DNA is TGTGCCTGGAGGCCGGGGGGGGTTAAGACCCAGTACTTC. Amino acids: CAWRPGGVKTQYF.

This chain connects TRBV30 to TRBJ2-5, with TRBD1 as a possible D gene (5 bases). The DNA end is a closer match to TRBJ2-7, so the J assignment may be wrong. CDR1 is GTSNPN and CDR2 is SVGIG in the germline V gene (reference sequence). This CDR3 has 12 amino acids. CDR3 residues: CAWSGKGPEQYF. In DNA, the CDR3 is TGTGCCTGGAGTGGTAAGGGGCCCGAGCAGTACTTC.

The rearrangement links TRBV27 to TRBJ2-3; D unclear. This CDR3 comprises 14 residues. V was shortened by 7 bases and J by 0 bases, with 11 bases between the two germline ends. From germline, CDR1 is MNHEY and CDR2 SMNVEV (reference sequence). CDR3 bases: TGTGCCAGCACCCCGCGCTCCAGCACAGATACGCAGTATTTT. Its protein is CASTPRSSTDTQYF.

This chain uses TRBV9 with TRBJ1-6; no firm D call. Germline V CDR1 and CDR2: SGDLS, YYNGEE. The CDR3 has 11 amino acids. V was cut by 8 bases and J by 7 bases, with 7 bases left in between. CDR3 loop: CARGGNSPLHF. CDR3 in DNA: TGTGCCAGAGGCGGCAATTCACCCCTCCACTTT.

The chain is built from TRBV30 and TRBJ1-5; 8 bases are shared with TRBD1. With V trimmed by 0 bases and J by 9 bases, 1 base remained unmatched. The germline gives CDR1 GTSNPN, CDR2 SVGIG (reference sequence). This CDR3 has 12 amino acids. The CDR3 sequence is CAWSVQGGPQHF. In DNA form, the CDR3 reads TGTGCCTGGAGTGTACAGGGGGGGCCCCAGCATTTT.

The V call is TRBV5-6, the J call TRBJ2-3, with D perhaps matching TRBD2 (6 bases). The V gene lost 2 bases and the J gene lost 1 base, with 14 bases spanning the gap. Germline V gene data show CDR1 as SGHDT and CDR2 as YYEEEE. This CDR3 is built from 16 residues. The chain's CDR3 is CASSFVGGVGTDTQYF. CDR3 bases: TGTGCCAGCAGCTTTGTGGGGGGAGTCGGCACAGATACGCAGTATTTT.

This chain uses TRBV7-7 with TRBJ2-3; no clear D gene. Germline CDR1 is SSHAT and CDR2 is FNYEAQ (reference sequence). The CDR3 is 15 residues long. The V gene lost 1 base and the J gene lost 1 base, with 9 bases spanning the gap. The CDR3 is CASSLGLAGTDTQYF. The CDR3 DNA reads TGTGCCAGCAGCTTAGGTTTGGCGGGCACAGATACGCAGTATTTT.

This chain uses TRBV25-1 with TRBJ2-7; D possibly corresponds to TRBD2 (6 bases). This CDR3 region has 14 residues. Germline assignment: CDR1 MGHDK and CDR2 SYGVNS. V was pared by 1 base and J by 0 bases, with 7 bases between. CDR3 DNA sequence: TGTGCCAGCAGTGAATGGGGGGACTCCTACGAGCAGTACTTC. Protein product: CASSEWGDSYEQYF.

The genes are TRBV27 and TRBJ2-4; TRBD1 is a possible D gene (6 bases). The ends were cut back, 10 bases at V and 7 bases at J, with 26 bases in the middle. CDR1 and CDR2 from the germline V gene are MNHEY and SMNVEV (reference sequence). This CDR3 contains 16 residues. CDR3 sequence reads: CATSTLDSAGVNIQYF. In DNA form, the CDR3 reads TGTGCCACCTCCACCCTGGACAGTGCGGGTGTGAACATTCAGTACTTC.

The chain has TRBV7-7 and TRBJ1-5; D is possibly TRBD1 (5 bases). V shed 8 bases and J shed 0 bases, with 11 bases lying between them. Per germline, CDR1 SSHAT and CDR2 FNYEAQ (reference sequence). The CDR3 consists of 14 residues. CDR3 amino acids: CASGKGFSNQPQHF. The CDR3 DNA is TGTGCCAGCGGGAAGGGGTTTAGCAATCAGCCCCAGCATTTT.

The V and J genes are TRBV7-9 and TRBJ1-1; 8 bases align to TRBD1. Germline values: CDR1 SEHNR, CDR2 FQNEAQ (reference sequence). The CDR3 spans 14 residues. Trimming cost V 5 bases and J 5 bases; bases outside gene matches: 7. This CDR3 is CASSPWTGPTEAFF. The CDR3 DNA sequence: TGTGCCAGCAGCCCCTGGACAGGGCCGACTGAAGCTTTCTTT. Complete variable domain (other parts from reference TRBV7-9 and TRBJ1-1): DTGVSQNPRHKITKRGQNVTFRCDPISEHNRLYWYRQTLGQGPEFLTYFQNEAQLEKSRLLSDRFSAERPKGSFSTLEIQRTEQGDSAMYLCASSPWTGPTEAFFGQGTRLTVV.

The chain recombines TRBV19 with TRBJ2-1; TRBD1 matches 9 bases. V trimming: 6 bases; J trimming: 6 bases; junction bases outside the gene matches: 6. In germline, CDR1 is LNHDA, CDR2 SQIVND (reference sequence). The length of the CDR3 is 14 residues. The CDR3 here is CASSKQGARNEQFF. CDR3 DNA sequence: TGTGCCAGTAGCAAACAGGGGGCGCGCAATGAGCAGTTCTTC.

The rearrangement links TRBV7-2 to TRBJ2-3; D might be TRBD1 (6 bases). Germline V gene data show CDR1 as SGHTA and CDR2 as FQGNSA. Trimming left V 6 bases short and J 3 bases short, with 16 bases between. This CDR3 is 15 amino acids long. CDR3: CASSRRGQLTDTQYF. The DNA for the CDR3 is TGTGCCAGCAGTCGTCGCGGACAGCTTACAGATACGCAGTATTTT.

The chain couples TRBV2 to TRBJ2-1, with 7 bases aligning to TRBD1. This CDR3 comprises 13 residues. Germline V gene data show CDR1 as SNHLY and CDR2 as FYNNEI. The CDR3: CAGGESSYNEQFF. The CDR3, as DNA: TGTGCAGGGGGCGAGAGCTCCTACAATGAGCAGTTCTTC.

This clone was detected a few times. The chain combines TRBV19 with TRBJ1-1; TRBD1 agrees at 9 bases. The CDR3 is made up of 16 amino acids. Germline V gives CDR1 LNHDA, CDR2 SQIVND (reference sequence). Germline trimming cut 7 bases from V and 4 bases from J; bases unmatched to any gene: 13. The CDR3 DNA sequence: TGTGCCAGTAAACGGTCCGGGACAGGGTTAATCACTGAAGCTTTCTTT. This sequence encodes CASKRSGTGLITEAFF.

The CDR3 here is CASSAIQGYDYEQYF. As DNA, the CDR3 is TGTGCCAGTAGTGCCATCCAGGGGTATGACTACGAGCAGTACTTC. The rearrangement links TRBV19 to TRBJ2-7; possible D gene TRBD1, 6 bases. Between the trimmed V and J ends, which lost 5 bases and 3 bases, there was a span of 17 bases. CDR1 and CDR2 (germline): LNHDA, SQIVND (reference sequence). The CDR3 extends over 15 amino acids.

Details on this clone: Additional DNA sequences in this sample encode the identical CDR3. The chain is built from TRBV9 and TRBJ2-7; TRBD1 aligns across 10 bases. This CDR3 has 15 residues. V was clipped by 4 bases and J by 3 bases; unmatched bases: 7. Germline V lookup: CDR1 SGDLS, CDR2 YYNGEE. The CDR3, as DNA: TGTGCCAGCAGCCCCTCCGGGACAGGGGTCTACGAGCAGTACTTC. It codes for CASSPSGTGVYEQYF.

The gene calls are TRBV6-5 and TRBJ1-1; 9 positions agree with TRBD1. The CDR3 is made up of 14 amino acids. V lost 7 bases, J lost 8 bases, and 11 bases stayed unmatched. Germline V CDR1 and CDR2: MNHEY, SVGAGI. CDR3 region: CASTLGGQGTEAFF. The CDR3 DNA sequence: TGTGCCAGCACCCTAGGCGGACAGGGGACCGAAGCTTTCTTT.

CDR3 sequence: CASSLGVTGELFF. CDR3 DNA sequence: TGTGCCAGCAGCTTAGGGGTCACCGGGGAGCTGTTTTTT. The genes are TRBV5-5 and TRBJ2-2; D perhaps matches TRBD1 (5 bases). Per the germline V gene, CDR1 is SGHKS and CDR2 is YYEKEE (reference sequence). The V end was cut by 2 bases, the J end by 4 bases, with 6 bases between. The CDR3 sequence is 13 residues long.

The chain combines TRBV4-1 with TRBJ2-1, with a tentative D call TRBD1 (6 bases). The CDR3 is 14 amino acids. CDR1 is MGHRA, CDR2 YSYEKL, per germline. Trimming left V 4 bases short and J 5 bases short, with 12 bases between. The CDR3 spells CASSRVYRDNEQFF. The CDR3 bases are TGCGCCAGCAGCCGCGTCTACAGGGACAATGAGCAGTTCTTC.

The V call is TRBV27, the J call TRBJ1-1; D call uncertain. The CDR3 sequence is 14 residues long. V was shortened by 5 bases and J by 2 bases, with 12 bases between the two germline ends. Germline-derived CDR1 and CDR2 are MNHEY and SMNVEV (reference sequence). The CDR3 nucleotides read TGTGCCAGCAGTCCACATGTGGCCAACACTGAAGCTTTCTTT. Translating gives CASSPHVANTEAFF.

This clone has just a few counts. The chain links TRBV4-1 to TRBJ1-5, with unresolved D. Germline assignment: CDR1 MGHRA and CDR2 YSYEKL. This CDR3 has 15 amino acids. V lost 1 base and J lost 3, with 10 bases in between. CDR3 protein: CASSQAADYNQPQHF. Written as DNA, the CDR3 is TGCGCCAGCAGCCAAGCGGCAGACTACAATCAGCCCCAGCATTTT.

The sample holds one count of this clone. V usage is TRBV10-2 and J usage is TRBJ1-3, with 7 bases lining up with TRBD1. The germline V gene has CDR1 WSHSY and CDR2 SAAADI. V lost 3 bases and J lost 4; bases outside the gene matches: 0. The CDR3 has 13 residues. CDR3 sequence reads: CASSDRGGNTIYF. The CDR3 nucleotides are TGCGCCAGCAGTGACAGGGGGGGAAACACCATATATTTT.

The chain is built from TRBV6-5 and TRBJ2-5; D might be TRBD1 or TRBD2, each matching 5 bases. The J call is uncertain, as TRBJ2-7 better fits the DNA end. The CDR3 extends over 13 amino acids. Germline V lookup: CDR1 MNHEY, CDR2 SVGAGI. The CDR3 nucleotides are TGTGCCAGCAGTTACACCCAGGGACACGAGCAGTACTTC. This sequence encodes CASSYTQGHEQYF.

The sample holds one count of this clone. This chain connects TRBV6-1 to TRBJ2-3; D may be TRBD2 (5 bases). V was trimmed by 10 bases and J by 2 bases, leaving 19 bases between them. The CDR3 runs to 15 residues. CDR1 and CDR2 from the germline V gene are MNHNS and SASEGT. The chain's CDR3 is CATRRGDPSTDTQYF. CDR3 in DNA: TGTGCCACCCGTCGGGGTGACCCTTCCACAGATACGCAGTATTTT.